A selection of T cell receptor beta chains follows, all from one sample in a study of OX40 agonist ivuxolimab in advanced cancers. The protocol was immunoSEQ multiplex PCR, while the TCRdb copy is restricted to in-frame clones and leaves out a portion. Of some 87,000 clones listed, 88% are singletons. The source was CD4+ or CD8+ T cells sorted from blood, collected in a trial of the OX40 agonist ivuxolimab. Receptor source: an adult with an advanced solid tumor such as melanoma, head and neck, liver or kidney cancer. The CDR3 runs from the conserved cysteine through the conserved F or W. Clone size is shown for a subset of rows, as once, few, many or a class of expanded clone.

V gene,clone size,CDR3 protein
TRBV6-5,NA,CASSYGGHQGSPLHF
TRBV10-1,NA,CASSPLAGTNTGELFF
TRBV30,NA,CAWSADSNQPQHF
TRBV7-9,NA,CASETLNTEAFF
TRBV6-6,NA,CASSYMIGRRVEPQHF
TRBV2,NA,CASKTTGETEAFF
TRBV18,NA,CASSLEGHLVQPQHF
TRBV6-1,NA,CASSESRQGFHEQYF
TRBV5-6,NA,CASSADRGPSIEQFF
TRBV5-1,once,CASSLEGGVWYEQYF
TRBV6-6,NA,CASRRTGTGGQPQHF
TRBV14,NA,CASSPAGRNQPQHF
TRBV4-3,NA,CASSQEMRSGGEAGGYTF
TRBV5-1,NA,CASSPSAERDTQYF
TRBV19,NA,CASETRKDRGQNIQYF
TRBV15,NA,CATSTRDNLGTGELFF
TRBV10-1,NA,CASRAGTGGNVDYGYTF
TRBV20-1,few,CSAAREVRIF
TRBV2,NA,CASSGPTGMKTQYF
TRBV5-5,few,CASSLRLGPTEAFF
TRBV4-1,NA,CASSHGSWLQETQYF
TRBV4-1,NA,CASSPLAERRDEKLFF
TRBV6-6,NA,CASGDNTEAFF
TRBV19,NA,CASSPPGVRELREQYF
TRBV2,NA,CASSEYGGREKLFF
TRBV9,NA,CASSVGTTYGYTF
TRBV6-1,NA,CASSLSGSYHEQYF
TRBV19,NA,CASIDRGTTEAFF
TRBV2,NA,CASSIRTSDNQYF
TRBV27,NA,CASRSGITFGVLSNSPLHF
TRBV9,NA,CASSVGVSEYYEQYF
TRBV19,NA,CASSIGLTGDLNTEAFF
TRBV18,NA,CASSPISSGRPTDTQYF
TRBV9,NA,CASSVALAGETQYF
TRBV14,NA,CASSQVRSSYNEQFF